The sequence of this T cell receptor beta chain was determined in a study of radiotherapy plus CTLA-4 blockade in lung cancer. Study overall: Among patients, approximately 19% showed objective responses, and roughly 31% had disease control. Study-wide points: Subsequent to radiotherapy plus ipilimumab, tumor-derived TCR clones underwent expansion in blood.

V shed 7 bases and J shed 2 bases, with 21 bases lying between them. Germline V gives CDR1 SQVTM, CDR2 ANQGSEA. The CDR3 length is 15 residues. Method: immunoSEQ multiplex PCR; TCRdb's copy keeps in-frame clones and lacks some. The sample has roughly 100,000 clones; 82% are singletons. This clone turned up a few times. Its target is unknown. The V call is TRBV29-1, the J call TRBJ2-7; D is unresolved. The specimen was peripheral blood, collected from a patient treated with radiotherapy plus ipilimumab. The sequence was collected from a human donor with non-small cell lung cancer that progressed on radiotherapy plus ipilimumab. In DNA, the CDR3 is TGCAGCGCGACCCTCGTCACGGGCAGAGCCTACGAGCAGTACTTC. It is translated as CSATLVTGRAYEQYF.